This is a list of T cell receptor beta chains from one sample in a study of cytomegalovirus exposure and HLA in healthy donors. Profiling relied on immunoSEQ multiplex PCR, and the TCRdb table lists in-frame clones only, not all of them. The sample has about 200,000 clones, and its top ten clones hold 0.74%. Sequencing was done on a sample of PBMCs. Receptors were obtained from a boy under 18 in good health and CMV-seronegative. CDR3s include the opening cysteine and the closing phenylalanine or tryptophan. Each record gives: V gene, J gene, D gene, CDR3 DNA, CDR3 protein. A D gene is named only where the DNA matches it firmly.

TRBV9	TRBJ2-5	-	TGTGCCAGCAGCGTAGCTAGCCAGGTGCCTGGGGAGACCCAGTACTTC	CASSVASQVPGETQYF
TRBV4-2	TRBJ2-5	TRBD2	TGTGCCAGCAGCCAAGATAGCGGGGGGGCGGAGACCCAGTACTTC	CASSQDSGGAETQYF
TRBV7-6	TRBJ1-2	-	TGTGCCAGCAGCCCCGGCGGACACGCCGATCGAGGCTACACCTTC	CASSPGGHADRGYTF
TRBV5-1	TRBJ1-4	TRBD1	TGCGCCAGCAGCATCAGACAGGGGGTGGAAAAACTGTTTTTT	CASSIRQGVEKLFF
TRBV19	TRBJ1-1	TRBD1	TGTGCCGTTTCCGGACAGGGCCAAACTGAAGCTTTCTTT	CAVSGQGQTEAFF
TRBV9	TRBJ2-3	TRBD1	TGTGCCAGCAGCGCGGGACAGGGTACTGATACGCAGTATTTT	CASSAGQGTDTQYF
TRBV28	TRBJ1-2	TRBD1	TGTGCCAGCAGATCAGGACAGGAAATTAACTATGGCTACACCTTC	CASRSGQEINYGYTF
TRBV6-5	TRBJ1-5	-	TGTGCCAGCAGTTATGGGGGACATCATAGCAATCAGCCCCAGCATTTT	CASSYGGHHSNQPQHF
TRBV2	TRBJ1-1	TRBD1	TGTGCCAGCAGTGAACAGGGGGCGGGCACTGAAGCTTTCTTT	CASSEQGAGTEAFF
TRBV6-5	TRBJ1-5	-	TGTGCCAGCAGTTACTCTGAGGAGCCCCGGGGGACCCAGCATTTT	CASSYSEEPRGTQHF
TRBV19	TRBJ1-2	-	TGTGCCAGCTGGGCTCGGGAGGCTGGCTACACCTTC	CASWAREAGYTF
TRBV6-5	TRBJ2-1	TRBD2	TGTGCCAGCAGTTTGACTAGCGGTCATTTCGTTGGTGAGCAGTTCTTC	CASSLTSGHFVGEQFF
TRBV27	TRBJ2-3	TRBD1	TGTGCCAGCAGTTCGAGGGGACAGGGAAACACAGATACGCAGTATTTT	CASSSRGQGNTDTQYF
TRBV28	TRBJ1-4	-	TGTGCCAGCAGTCTGGGCCGTCGTAATGAAAAACTGTTTTTT	CASSLGRRNEKLFF
TRBV30	TRBJ1-5	-	TGTGCCTGGAGGGGCCAGGAGGGCAATCAGCCCCAGCATTTT	CAWRGQEGNQPQHF
TRBV11-2	TRBJ1-1	-	TGTGCCAGCAGCTTAGGATGGAGGGGTGTCGCTGAAGCTTTCTTT	CASSLGWRGVAEAFF
TRBV30	TRBJ2-1	TRBD2	TGTGCCGGGAAGCGGGGGGGCTCCTACAATGAGCAGTTCTTC	CAGKRGGSYNEQFF
TRBV5-1	TRBJ2-2	-	TGCGCCAGCAGCTTAAACGCGGGGACGAACACCGGGGAGCTGTTTTTT	CASSLNAGTNTGELFF